The sequence of this T cell receptor beta chain was determined in a study of post-analysis software for immune sequencing data. Unique molecular identifiers were carried by the TCR beta cDNA libraries. TCRdb used MiXCR to reprocess the PCR reads, holding one entry per CDR3 protein. Of hundreds of thousands of distinct CDR3 sequences detected, 40% to 50% appear once; the ten largest clones hold under 2%. The V gene end was trimmed by 3 bases and the J gene end by 12 bases; junction bases not matched to a gene: 5. The CDR3 is made up of 14 amino acids. This clonotype has only a few counts. The antigen remains unidentified. Study-wide results and limits: TRBV5-6, TRBV5-1 and TRBV20-1 belonged to a set of about 5 TRBV segments that were more frequent in patients than controls.

The specimen sequenced was blood. The chain uses TRBV12-3 or TRBV12-4 and TRBJ2-1, with 13 bases fitting TRBD2. The TCR comes from a girl aged 5 to 17 with multiple sclerosis. The CDR3 DNA follows: TGTGCCAGCAGTTTGGGACTAGCGGGAATGGGGCAGTTCTTC. This codes for CASSLGLAGMGQFF.